This T cell receptor (beta chain) was retrieved from a study of blood T cell repertoires in COVID-19. The method was immunoSEQ multiplex PCR; TCRdb's version includes in-frame clones alone and lacks a portion of them. The sample lists hundreds of thousands of clones, roughly 90% occurring once. Germline CDR1 PRHDT, CDR2 FYEKMQ (reference sequence). V gave up 3 bases and J gave up 7 bases, with 18 bases separating them. The length of the CDR3 is 15 residues. The source material was PBMCs or T cells enriched from blood (not recorded which). This sequence joins TRBV13 and TRBJ1-1, with D maybe TRBD1 (5 bases). This TCR came from a woman aged 25 to 39 who had recovered from COVID-19. The DNA for the CDR3 is TGTGCCAGCAGCTTCCGAACGCAGGGAGGCCTTGAAGCTTTCTTT. It codes for CASSFRTQGGLEAFF.